The sequence of this T cell receptor beta chain was determined in a study of T cell responses to AZD1222 COVID-19 vaccine. Notes on the study in general: Baseline seropositives among AZD1222 recipients totaled only five or six. Vaccine-related CD4 TCRs covered spike, predominating at 160-218 and 743-854.

V dropped 3 bases and J dropped 1; count of bases not matched to a gene: 4. Germline CDR1 is DFQATT and CDR2 is SNEGSKA (reference sequence). The CDR3 loop spans 14 amino acids. This clone appeared a few times. Antigen: not known. The method was immunoSEQ multiplex PCR; TCRdb's version includes in-frame clones alone and lacks a portion of them. The sample consists of around 91,000 clones, roughly 88% of them appearing once. The sample consisted of peripheral blood, taken on day 0 of AZD1222 vaccination. The chain couples TRBV20-1 to TRBJ2-5, with 8 bases identical to TRBD2. This clonotype originated in an adult in good health. The CDR3 DNA follows: TGCAGTGCTAGTTTCCGGGGGGGCCAAGAGACCCAGTACTTC. Translated: CSASFRGGQETQYF.